This T cell receptor beta chain is from a study of blood T cell repertoires in COVID-19. Sequenced by immunoSEQ multiplex PCR; TCRdb stores in-frame clones only, minus some. The sample shows 140,000 to 150,000 clones, over 75% of them seen only once. This CDR3 spans 16 amino acids. Trimming at V came to 4 bases and at J to 6 bases, leaving 12 bases not matched to a gene. CDR1 is MNHEY and CDR2 is SVGAGI in the germline V gene. The clonotype originates from a man between 65 and 80 years old with acute or convalescent COVID-19. Sequencing was carried out using peripheral blood. The chain carries TRBV6-5 and TRBJ2-1, with 7 nucleotides matching TRBD1. In nucleotides, the CDR3 is TGTGCCAGCAGTTCAGGCCGGGACAGCCATAGCAATGAGCAGTTCTTC. It codes for CASSSGRDSHSNEQFF.